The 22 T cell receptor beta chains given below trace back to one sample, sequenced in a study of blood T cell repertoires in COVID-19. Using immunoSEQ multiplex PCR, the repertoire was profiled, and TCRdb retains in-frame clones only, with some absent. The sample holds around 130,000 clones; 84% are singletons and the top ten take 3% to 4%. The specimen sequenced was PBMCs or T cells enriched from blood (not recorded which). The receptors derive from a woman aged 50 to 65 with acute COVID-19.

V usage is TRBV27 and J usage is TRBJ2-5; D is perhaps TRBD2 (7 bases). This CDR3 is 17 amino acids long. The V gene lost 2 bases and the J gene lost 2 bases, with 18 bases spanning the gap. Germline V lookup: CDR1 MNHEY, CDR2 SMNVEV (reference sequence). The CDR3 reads CASSLGGRRRGQETQYF. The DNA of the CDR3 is TGTGCCAGCAGTTTAGGGGGGCGGCGGCGGGGGCAAGAGACCCAGTACTTC.

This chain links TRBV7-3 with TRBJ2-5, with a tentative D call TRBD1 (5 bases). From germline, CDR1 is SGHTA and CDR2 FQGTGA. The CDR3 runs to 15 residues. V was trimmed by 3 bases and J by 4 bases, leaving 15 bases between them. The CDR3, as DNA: TGTGCCAGCAGCTTGCAGCCAGGGATGGGAGAGACCCAGTACTTC. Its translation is CASSLQPGMGETQYF.

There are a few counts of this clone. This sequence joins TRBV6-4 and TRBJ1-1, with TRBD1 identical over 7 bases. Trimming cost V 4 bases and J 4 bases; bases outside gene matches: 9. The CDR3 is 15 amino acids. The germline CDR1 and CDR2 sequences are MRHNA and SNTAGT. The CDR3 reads CASSGPTGRITEAFF. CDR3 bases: TGTGCCAGCAGTGGGCCGACAGGGAGGATCACTGAAGCTTTCTTT.

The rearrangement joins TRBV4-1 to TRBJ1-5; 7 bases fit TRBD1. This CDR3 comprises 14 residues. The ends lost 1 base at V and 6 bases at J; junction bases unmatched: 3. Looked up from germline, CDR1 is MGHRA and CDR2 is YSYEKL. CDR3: CASSQVAGGQPQHF. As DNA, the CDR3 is TGCGCCAGCAGCCAAGTGGCAGGGGGTCAGCCCCAGCATTTT.

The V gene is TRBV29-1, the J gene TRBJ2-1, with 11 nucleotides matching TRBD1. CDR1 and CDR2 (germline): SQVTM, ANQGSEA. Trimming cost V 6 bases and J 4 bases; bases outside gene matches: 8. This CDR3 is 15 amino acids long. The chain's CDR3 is CSVTLRDRGYNEQFF. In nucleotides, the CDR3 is TGCAGCGTGACCCTCCGGGACAGGGGGTACAATGAGCAGTTCTTC.

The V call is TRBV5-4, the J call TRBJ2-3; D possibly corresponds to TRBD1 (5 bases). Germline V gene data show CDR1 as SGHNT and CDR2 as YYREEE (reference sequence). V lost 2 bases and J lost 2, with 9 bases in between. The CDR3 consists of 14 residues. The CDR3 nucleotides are TGTGCCAGCAGCTTCGGACAAGACACAGATACGCAGTATTTT. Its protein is CASSFGQDTDTQYF.

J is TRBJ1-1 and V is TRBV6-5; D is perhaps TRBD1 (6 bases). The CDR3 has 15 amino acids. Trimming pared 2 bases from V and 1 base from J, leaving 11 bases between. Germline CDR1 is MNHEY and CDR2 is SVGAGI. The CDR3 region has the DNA TGTGCCAGCAGTTACGGGGGACATACGAACACTGAAGCTTTCTTT. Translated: CASSYGGHTNTEAFF.

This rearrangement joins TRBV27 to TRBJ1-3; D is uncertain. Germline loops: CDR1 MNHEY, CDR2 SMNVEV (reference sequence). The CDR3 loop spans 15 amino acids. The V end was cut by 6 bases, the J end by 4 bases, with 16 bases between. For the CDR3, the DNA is TGTGCCAGCAGGGCAGCGGGCCCAGAGGGAAACACCATATATTTT. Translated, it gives CASRAAGPEGNTIYF.

The CDR3 bases are TGTGCCAGCAGCCAAGTCAGGTACGAGCAGTACTTC. Its protein is CASSQVRYEQYF. The gene calls are TRBV3-1 (or the pseudogene TRBV3-2) and TRBJ2-7; D unresolved. V was clipped by 1 base and J by 4 bases, with 5 bases between them. The CDR3 contains 12 residues. In germline, CDR1 is LGHDT, CDR2 YNNKEL (reference sequence).

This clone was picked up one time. In nucleotides, the CDR3 is TGTGCCACCGAGTCGCTGGACAGAACCCCACGGCCTGGAAACACCATATATTTT. This encodes CATESLDRTPRPGNTIYF. The chain uses TRBV15 and TRBJ1-3; D may be TRBD1 (6 bases). Germline V CDR1 and CDR2: LNHNV, YYDKDF (reference sequence). The CDR3 is made up of 18 amino acids. V was trimmed by 8 bases and J by 2 bases, leaving 25 bases between them.

In DNA, the CDR3 is TGCGCCAGCAGCCCAGGCGTTGAAACTGAAGCTTTCTTT. This encodes CASSPGVETEAFF. This chain connects TRBV4-1 to TRBJ1-1, with D unresolved. The CDR3 is made up of 13 amino acids. CDR1 and CDR2 (germline): MGHRA, YSYEKL. V was cut by 4 bases and J by 5 bases, with 11 bases left in between.

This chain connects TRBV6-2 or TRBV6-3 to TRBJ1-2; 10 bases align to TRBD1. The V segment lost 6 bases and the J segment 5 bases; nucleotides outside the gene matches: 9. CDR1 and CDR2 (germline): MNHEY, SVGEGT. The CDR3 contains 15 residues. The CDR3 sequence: CASSDPTGGRYGYTF. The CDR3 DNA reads TGTGCCAGCAGCGACCCGACAGGGGGCCGTTATGGCTACACCTTC.

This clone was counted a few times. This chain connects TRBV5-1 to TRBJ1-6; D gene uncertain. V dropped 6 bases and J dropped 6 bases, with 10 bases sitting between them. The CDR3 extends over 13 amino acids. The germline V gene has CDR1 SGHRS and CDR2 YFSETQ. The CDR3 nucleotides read TGCGCCAGCACATCTGGCAGTAATTCACCCCTCCACTTT. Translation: CASTSGSNSPLHF.

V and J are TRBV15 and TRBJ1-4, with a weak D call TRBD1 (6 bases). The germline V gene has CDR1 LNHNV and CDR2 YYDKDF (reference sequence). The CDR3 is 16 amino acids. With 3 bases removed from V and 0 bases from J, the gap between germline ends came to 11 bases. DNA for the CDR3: TGTGCCACCAGCAGGGGCAGGGGTGCAACTAATGAAAAACTGTTTTTT. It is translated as CATSRGRGATNEKLFF.

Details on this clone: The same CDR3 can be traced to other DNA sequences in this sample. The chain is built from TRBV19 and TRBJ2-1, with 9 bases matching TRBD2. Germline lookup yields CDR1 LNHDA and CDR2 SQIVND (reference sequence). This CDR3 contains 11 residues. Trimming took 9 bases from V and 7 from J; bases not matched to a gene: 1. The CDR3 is CASSGRNEQFF. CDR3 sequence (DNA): TGTGCCAGCAGCGGGAGGAATGAGCAGTTCTTC.

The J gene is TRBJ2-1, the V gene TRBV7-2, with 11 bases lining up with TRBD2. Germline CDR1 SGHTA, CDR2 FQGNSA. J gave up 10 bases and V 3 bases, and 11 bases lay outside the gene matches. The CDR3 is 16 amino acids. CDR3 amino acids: CASSLGLASGRTEQFF. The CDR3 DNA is TGTGCCAGCAGCTTGGGGTTGGCTAGCGGGAGGACAGAGCAGTTCTTC.

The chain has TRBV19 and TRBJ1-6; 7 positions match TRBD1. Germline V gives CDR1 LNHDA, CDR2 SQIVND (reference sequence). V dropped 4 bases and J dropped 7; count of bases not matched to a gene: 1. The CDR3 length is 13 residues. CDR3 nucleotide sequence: TGTGCCAGTAGTACGGGACAGAATTCACCCCTCCACTTT. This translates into CASSTGQNSPLHF.

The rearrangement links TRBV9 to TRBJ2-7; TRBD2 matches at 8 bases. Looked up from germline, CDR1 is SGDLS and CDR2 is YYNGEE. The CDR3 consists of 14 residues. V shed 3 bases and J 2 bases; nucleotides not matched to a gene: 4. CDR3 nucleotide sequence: TGTGCCAGCAGCGCGGGGGGGGAGCCCTACGAGCAGTACTTC. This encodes CASSAGGEPYEQYF. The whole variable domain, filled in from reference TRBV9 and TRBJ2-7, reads DSGVTQTPKHLITATGQRVTLRCSPRSGDLSVYWYQQSLDQGLQFLIQYYNGEERAKGNILERFSAQQFPDLHSELNLSSLELGDSALYFCASSAGGEPYEQYFGPGTRLTVT.

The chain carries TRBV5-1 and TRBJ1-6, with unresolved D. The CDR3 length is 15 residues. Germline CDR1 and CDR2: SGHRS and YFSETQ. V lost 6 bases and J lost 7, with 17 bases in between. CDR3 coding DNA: TGCGCCAGCAACGAAACCCCGGGAACGAATTCACCCCTCCACTTT. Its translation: CASNETPGTNSPLHF.

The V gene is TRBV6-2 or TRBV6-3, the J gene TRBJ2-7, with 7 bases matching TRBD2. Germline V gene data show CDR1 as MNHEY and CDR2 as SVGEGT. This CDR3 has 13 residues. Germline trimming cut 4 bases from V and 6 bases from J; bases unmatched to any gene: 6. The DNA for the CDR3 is TGTGCCAGCAGTTCTGGCGGGAGTGGCGAGCAGTACTTC. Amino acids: CASSSGGSGEQYF.

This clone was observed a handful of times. The CDR3 DNA reads as TGTGCCAGCCTAGGGCTAGCGGGAGCCCGCGGGTACAATGAGCAGTTCTTC. This gives the protein CASLGLAGARGYNEQFF. The rearrangement links TRBV27 to TRBJ2-1; TRBD2 aligns across 10 bases. J gave up 4 bases and V 8 bases, and 14 bases lay outside the gene matches. From germline, CDR1 is MNHEY and CDR2 SMNVEV (reference sequence). This CDR3 contains 17 residues.

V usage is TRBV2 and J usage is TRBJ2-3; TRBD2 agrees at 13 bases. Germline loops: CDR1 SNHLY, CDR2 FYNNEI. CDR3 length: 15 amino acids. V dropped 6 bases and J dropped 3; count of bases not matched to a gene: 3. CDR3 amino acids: CASRAGLAGTDTQYF. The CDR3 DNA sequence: TGTGCCAGCAGAGCGGGACTAGCGGGAACAGATACGCAGTATTTT.